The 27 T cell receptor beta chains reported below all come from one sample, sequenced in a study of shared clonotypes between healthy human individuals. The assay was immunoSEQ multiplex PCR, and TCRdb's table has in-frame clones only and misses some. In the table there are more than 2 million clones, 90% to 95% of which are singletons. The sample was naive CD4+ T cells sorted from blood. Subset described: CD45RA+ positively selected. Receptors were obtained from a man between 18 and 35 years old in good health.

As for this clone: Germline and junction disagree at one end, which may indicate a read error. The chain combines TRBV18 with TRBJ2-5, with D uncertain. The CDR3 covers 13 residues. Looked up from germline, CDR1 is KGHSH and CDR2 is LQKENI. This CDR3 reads CASSSPVQETQYF. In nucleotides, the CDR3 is TGTGCCAGCTCATCACCAGTCCAAGAGACCCAGTACTTC.

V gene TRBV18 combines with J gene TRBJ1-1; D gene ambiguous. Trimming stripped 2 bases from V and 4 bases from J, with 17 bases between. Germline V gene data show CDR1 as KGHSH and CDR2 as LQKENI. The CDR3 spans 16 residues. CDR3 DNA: TGTGCCAGCTCACCAAGAGCGACCGGGGTTGGCACTGAAGCTTTCTTT. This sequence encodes CASSPRATGVGTEAFF.

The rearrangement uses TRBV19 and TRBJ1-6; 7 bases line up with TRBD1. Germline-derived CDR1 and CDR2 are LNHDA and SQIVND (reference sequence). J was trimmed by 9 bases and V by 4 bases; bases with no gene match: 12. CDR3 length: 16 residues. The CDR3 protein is CASSNAGDRVTSPLHF. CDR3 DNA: TGTGCCAGTAGTAACGCCGGAGACAGGGTAACTTCACCCCTCCACTTT.

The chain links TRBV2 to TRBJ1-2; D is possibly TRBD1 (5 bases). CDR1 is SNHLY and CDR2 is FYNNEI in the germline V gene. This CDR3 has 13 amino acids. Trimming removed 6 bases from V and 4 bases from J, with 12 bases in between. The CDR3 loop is CASRGDSTYGYTF. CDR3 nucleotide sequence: TGTGCCAGCAGGGGAGACAGCACCTATGGCTACACCTTC.

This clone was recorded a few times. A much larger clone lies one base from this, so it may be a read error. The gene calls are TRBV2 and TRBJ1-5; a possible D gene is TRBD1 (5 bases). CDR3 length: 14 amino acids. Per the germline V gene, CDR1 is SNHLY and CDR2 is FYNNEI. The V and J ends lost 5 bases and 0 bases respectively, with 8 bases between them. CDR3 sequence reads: CASSWGYSNQPQHF. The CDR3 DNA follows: TGTGCCAGCAGTTGGGGGTATAGCAATCAGCCCCAGCATTTT.

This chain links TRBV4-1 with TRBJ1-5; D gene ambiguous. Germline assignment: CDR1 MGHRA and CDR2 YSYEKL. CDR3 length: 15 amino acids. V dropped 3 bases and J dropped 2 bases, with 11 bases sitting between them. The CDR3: CASSQDVSGNQPQHF. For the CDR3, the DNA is TGCGCCAGCAGCCAGGACGTCTCGGGCAATCAGCCCCAGCATTTT.

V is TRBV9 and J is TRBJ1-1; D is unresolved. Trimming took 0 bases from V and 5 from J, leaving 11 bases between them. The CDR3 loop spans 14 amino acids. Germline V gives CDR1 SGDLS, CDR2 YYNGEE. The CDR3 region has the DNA TGTGCCAGCAGCGTAGAGGCAGGATTAACTGAAGCTTTCTTT. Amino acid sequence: CASSVEAGLTEAFF.

The CDR3 protein is CASSIGRGEQYF. CDR3 bases: TGTGCCAGCAGTATAGGTAGAGGGGAGCAGTACTTC. This chain uses TRBV6-5 with TRBJ2-7; TRBD2 might be the D (5 bases). Per germline, CDR1 MNHEY and CDR2 SVGAGI. The CDR3 has 12 residues. The V end lost 5 bases, the J end lost 7 bases, and 12 bases lay between the germline ends.

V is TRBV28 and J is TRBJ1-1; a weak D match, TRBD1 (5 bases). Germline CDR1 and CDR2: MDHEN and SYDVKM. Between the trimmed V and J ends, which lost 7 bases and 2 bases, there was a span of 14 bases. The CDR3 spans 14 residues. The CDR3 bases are TGTGCCAGCACCCCAGCAGGGCAAAACACTGAAGCTTTCTTT. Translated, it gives CASTPAGQNTEAFF.

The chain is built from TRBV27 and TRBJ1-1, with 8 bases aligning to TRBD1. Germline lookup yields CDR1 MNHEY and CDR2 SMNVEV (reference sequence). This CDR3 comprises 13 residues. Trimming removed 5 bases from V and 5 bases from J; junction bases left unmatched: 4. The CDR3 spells CASSRYRGTEAFF. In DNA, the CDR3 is TGTGCCAGCAGTCGCTACAGGGGGACTGAAGCTTTCTTT.

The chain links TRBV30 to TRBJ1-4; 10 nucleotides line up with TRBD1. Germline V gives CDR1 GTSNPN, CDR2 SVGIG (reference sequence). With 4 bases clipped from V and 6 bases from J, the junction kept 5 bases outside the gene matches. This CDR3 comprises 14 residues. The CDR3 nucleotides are TGTGCCTGGACTAGGACAGGGGGACATGAAAAACTGTTTTTT. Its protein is CAWTRTGGHEKLFF.

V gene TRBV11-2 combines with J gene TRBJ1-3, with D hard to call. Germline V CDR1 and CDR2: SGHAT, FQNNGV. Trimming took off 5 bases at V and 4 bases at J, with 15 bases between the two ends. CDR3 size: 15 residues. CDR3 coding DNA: TGTGCCAGCAGCCAACAGCGTTTAGGAGGAAACACCATATATTTT. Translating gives CASSQQRLGGNTIYF.

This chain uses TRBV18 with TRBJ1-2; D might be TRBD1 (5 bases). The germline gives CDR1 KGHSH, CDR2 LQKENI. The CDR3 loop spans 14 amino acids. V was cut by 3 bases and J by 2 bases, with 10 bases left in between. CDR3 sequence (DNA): TGTGCCAGCTCACCGGGGGGGATCAACTATGGCTACACCTTC. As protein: CASSPGGINYGYTF.

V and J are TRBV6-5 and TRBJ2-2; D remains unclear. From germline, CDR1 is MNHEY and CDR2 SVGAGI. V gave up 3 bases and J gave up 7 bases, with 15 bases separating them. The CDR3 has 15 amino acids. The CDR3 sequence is CASSYVTSVGGELFF. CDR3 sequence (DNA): TGTGCCAGCAGTTATGTAACGAGTGTCGGCGGGGAGCTGTTTTTT.

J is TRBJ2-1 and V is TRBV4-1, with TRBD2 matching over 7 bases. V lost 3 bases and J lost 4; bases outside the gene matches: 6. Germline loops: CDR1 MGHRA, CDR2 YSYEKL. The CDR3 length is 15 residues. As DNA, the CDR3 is TGCGCCAGCAGCCAGCCGACTAGCAGGTACAATGAGCAGTTCTTC. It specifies CASSQPTSRYNEQFF.

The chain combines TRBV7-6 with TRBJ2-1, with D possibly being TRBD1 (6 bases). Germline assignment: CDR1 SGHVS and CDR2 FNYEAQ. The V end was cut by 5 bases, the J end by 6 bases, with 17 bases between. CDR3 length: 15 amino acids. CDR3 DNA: TGTGCCAGCAGCCTCCTCGGGACATGGGGCAATGAGCAGTTCTTC. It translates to CASSLLGTWGNEQFF.

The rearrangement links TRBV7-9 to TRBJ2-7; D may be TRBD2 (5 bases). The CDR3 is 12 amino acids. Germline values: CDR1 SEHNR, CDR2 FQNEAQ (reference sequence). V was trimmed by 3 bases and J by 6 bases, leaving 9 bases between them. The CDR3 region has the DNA TGTGCCAGCAGCTTCGGAGGAGTCGAGCAGTACTTC. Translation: CASSFGGVEQYF.

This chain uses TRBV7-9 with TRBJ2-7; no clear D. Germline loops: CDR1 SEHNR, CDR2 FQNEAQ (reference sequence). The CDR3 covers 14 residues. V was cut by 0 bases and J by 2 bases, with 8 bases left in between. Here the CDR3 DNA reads TGTGCCAGCAGCTTAGCGGTTCCGACCTACGAGCAGTACTTC. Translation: CASSLAVPTYEQYF.

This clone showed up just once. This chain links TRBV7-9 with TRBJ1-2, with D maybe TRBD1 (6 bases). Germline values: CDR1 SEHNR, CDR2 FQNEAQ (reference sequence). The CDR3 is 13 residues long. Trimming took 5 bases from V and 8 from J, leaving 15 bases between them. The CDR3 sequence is CASSPPGAWGYTF. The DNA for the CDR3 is TGTGCCAGCAGCCCCCCGGGGGCTTGGGGCTACACCTTC. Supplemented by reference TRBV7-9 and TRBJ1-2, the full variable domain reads DTGVSQNPRHKITKRGQNVTFRCDPISEHNRLYWYRQTLGQGPEFLTYFQNEAQLEKSRLLSDRFSAERPKGSFSTLEIQRTEQGDSAMYLCASSPPGAWGYTFGSGTRLTVV.

The CDR3 loop is CASSWDGNQPQHF. The CDR3 DNA sequence: TGTGCCAGCAGCTGGGACGGAAATCAGCCCCAGCATTTT. V usage is TRBV7-8 and J usage is TRBJ1-5; a weak D match, TRBD1 (5 bases). The germline V gene encodes CDR1 SGHVS and CDR2 FQNEAQ. Trimming shortened V by 4 bases and J by 4 bases, and 8 bases separated the two germline ends. The CDR3 loop spans 13 amino acids.

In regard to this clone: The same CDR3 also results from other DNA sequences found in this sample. The CDR3 nucleotides read TGCGCCAGCAGCCAAGCGAACAGAGAAGAGACCCAGTACTTC. Encoded protein: CASSQANREETQYF. V and J are TRBV4-1 and TRBJ2-5, with D unclear. CDR1 and CDR2 (germline): MGHRA, YSYEKL. This CDR3 has 14 amino acids. V lost 1 base and J 3 bases, leaving 9 bases between the germline ends.

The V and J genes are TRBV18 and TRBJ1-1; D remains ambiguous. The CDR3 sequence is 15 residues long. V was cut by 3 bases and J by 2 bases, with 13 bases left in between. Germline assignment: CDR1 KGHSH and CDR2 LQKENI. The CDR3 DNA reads TGTGCCAGCTCACCCCGTCCAGGCGTTAACACTGAAGCTTTCTTT. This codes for CASSPRPGVNTEAFF.

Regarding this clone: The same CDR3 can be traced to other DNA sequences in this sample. CDR3 residues: CASSESGNYGYTF. The DNA of the CDR3 is TGCGCCAGCAGTGAATCGGGTAACTATGGCTACACCTTC. This chain joins TRBV10-1 and TRBJ1-2; D call uncertain. Germline V gene lookup returns CDR1 WNHNN and CDR2 SYGVQD (reference sequence). The CDR3 is 13 amino acids. V was cut by 3 bases and J by 1 base, with 6 bases left in between.

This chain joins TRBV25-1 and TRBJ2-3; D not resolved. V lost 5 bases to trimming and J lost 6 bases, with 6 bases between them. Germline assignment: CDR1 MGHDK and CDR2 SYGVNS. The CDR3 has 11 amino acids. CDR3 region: CASSRADTQYF. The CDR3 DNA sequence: TGTGCCAGCAGTCGAGCGGATACGCAGTATTTT.

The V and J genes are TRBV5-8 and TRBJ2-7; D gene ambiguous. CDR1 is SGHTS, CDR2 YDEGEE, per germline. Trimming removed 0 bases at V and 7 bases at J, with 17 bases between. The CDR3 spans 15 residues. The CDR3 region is CASSLVAAPSREQYF. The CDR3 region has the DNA TGTGCCAGCAGCTTGGTGGCAGCGCCCTCGCGGGAGCAGTACTTC.

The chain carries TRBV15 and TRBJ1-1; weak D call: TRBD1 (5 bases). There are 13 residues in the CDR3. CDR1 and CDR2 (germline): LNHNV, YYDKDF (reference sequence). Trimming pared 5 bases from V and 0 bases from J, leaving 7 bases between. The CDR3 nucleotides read TGTGCCACCAGCCAGGGTTTGAACACTGAAGCTTTCTTT. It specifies CATSQGLNTEAFF.

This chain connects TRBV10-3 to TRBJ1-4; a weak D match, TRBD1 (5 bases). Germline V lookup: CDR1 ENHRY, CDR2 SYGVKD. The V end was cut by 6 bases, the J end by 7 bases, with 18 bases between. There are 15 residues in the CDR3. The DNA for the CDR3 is TGTGCCATCAGCCCACGGGGGAAGGAGGGTGAAAAACTGTTTTTT. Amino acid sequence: CAISPRGKEGEKLFF.